This T cell receptor beta chain was retrieved from a study of blood T cell repertoires in COVID-19. Study as a whole: The United States, Italy and Spain supplied acute and convalescent COVID-19 samples.

Measured with immunoSEQ multiplex PCR; TCRdb has only the in-frame clones, and not every one. Of some 190,000 clones detected, 85% to 90% appear once; the ten largest clones hold around a sixth. Points on this clone: The same CDR3 is also encoded by other DNA sequences in this sample.

This CDR3 spans 14 amino acids. J gave up 4 bases and V 1 base, and 1 base lay outside the gene matches. The germline gives CDR1 LGHDT, CDR2 YNNKEL (reference sequence). Material for sequencing was peripheral blood. The receptor's source is a person between 65 and 79 years old with COVID-19, enrolled during active disease. The V and J genes are TRBV3-1 (or the pseudogene TRBV3-2) and TRBJ2-3; TRBD2 matches 8 bases. The CDR3 DNA follows: TGTGCCAGCAGCCAAGCGGGGGGGGCAGATACGCAGTATTTT. Its protein product is CASSQAGGADTQYF.